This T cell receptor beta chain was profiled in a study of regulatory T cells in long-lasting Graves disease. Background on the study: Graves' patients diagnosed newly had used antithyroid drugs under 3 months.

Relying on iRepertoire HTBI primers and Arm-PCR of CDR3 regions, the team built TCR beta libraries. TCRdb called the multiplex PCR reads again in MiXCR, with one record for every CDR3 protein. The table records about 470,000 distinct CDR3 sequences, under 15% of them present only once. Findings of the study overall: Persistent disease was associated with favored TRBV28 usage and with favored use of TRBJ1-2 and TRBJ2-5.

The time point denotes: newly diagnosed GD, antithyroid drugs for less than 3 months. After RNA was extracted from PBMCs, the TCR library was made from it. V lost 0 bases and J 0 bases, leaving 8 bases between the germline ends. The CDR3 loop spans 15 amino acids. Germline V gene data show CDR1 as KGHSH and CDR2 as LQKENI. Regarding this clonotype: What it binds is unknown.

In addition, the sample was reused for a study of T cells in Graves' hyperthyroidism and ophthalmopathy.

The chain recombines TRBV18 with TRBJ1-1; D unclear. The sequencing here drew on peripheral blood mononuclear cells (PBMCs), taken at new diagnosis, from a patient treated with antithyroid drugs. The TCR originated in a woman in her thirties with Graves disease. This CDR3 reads CASSPPAPVNTEAFF. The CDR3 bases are TGTGCCAGCTCACCACCGGCTCCGGTGAACACTGAAGCTTTCTTT.